This T cell receptor beta chain came from a study of metastatic and nonmetastatic thyroid tumors. Study as a whole: Repertoire data that came from the blood and tumor or nodule tissue of malignant and benign thyroid patients were compared.

This clone has a handful of counts. Its target is unknown. Study-level results: Across blood and tumor, TCR beta diversity in malignant thyroid tumors was reportedly significantly higher than in benign nodules.

CDR3 length: 16 amino acids. CDR1 is LNHNV and CDR2 is YYDKDF in the germline V gene (reference sequence). The V and J ends lost 0 bases and 0 bases, in that order; junction bases with no gene match: 4. Every patient underwent thyroid surgery untreated. TCRdb called clones again from the PCR reads with MiXCR. The sample holds fewer than 35,000 clones, 25% to 35% seen once. Sequenced input: blood. The chain combines TRBV15 with TRBJ2-7, with 8 bases matching TRBD2. This receptor was identified in a female donor with papillary thyroid cancer or a benign thyroid nodule (not recorded which). Some clones in this sample may be carry-over from other donors' samples. The CDR3 nucleotides read TGTGCCACCAGCAGAGATGGGAGCGGGGGCTCCTACGAGCAGTACTTC. Translation gives CATSRDGSGGSYEQYF.